This T cell receptor beta chain comes out of a study of T cell clonality in common variable immunodeficiency. Study-level results: What drives increased CVID clonality needs T cell subpopulation sequencing. Repertoire-complication correlations in CVID were limited by patient heterogeneity. Reportedly, TCR beta sequences from common variable immunodeficiency showed fewer deletions and N-nucleotide insertions.

The J segment lost 4 bases and the V segment lost 6 bases, leaving 10 bases of the junction unmatched. CDR3 length equals 14 residues. CDR1 is DFQATT and CDR2 is SNEGSKA in the germline V gene (reference sequence). Each donor provided roughly 4.5 to 8.5 ml of heparinized whole blood. Sequencing was performed with immunoSEQ multiplex PCR; in TCRdb, only in-frame clones are kept and a portion is missing. The sample lists some 45,000 clones, none appearing once, the ten largest making up approximately 2%. This clone has a count of ten or more. Its target is unknown. The read ends 3 residues early relative to the CDR3; the germline J gene fills the gap.

The chain joins TRBV20-1 to TRBJ1-2; 8 nucleotides align to TRBD1. This TCR was recovered from a person aged 18-69 years in good health. The sample comprised peripheral blood mononuclear cells. The CDR3 region is CSAEPRQGFYGYTF. CDR3 bases read: TGCAGTGCGGAACCTCGACAGGGGTTCTATGGC.